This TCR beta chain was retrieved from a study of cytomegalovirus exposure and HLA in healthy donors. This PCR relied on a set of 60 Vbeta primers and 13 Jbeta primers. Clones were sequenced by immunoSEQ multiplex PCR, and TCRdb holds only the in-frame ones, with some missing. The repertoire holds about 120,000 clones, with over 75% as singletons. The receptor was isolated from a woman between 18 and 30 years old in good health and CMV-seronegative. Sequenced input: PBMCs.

The CDR3 spells CAWGGVGTDTQYF. CDR3 nucleotides: TGTGCCTGGGGGGGGGTGGGCACAGATACGCAGTATTTT. V is TRBV30 and J is TRBJ2-3; 7 nucleotides match TRBD2. From germline, CDR1 is GTSNPN and CDR2 SVGIG (reference sequence). This CDR3 comprises 13 residues. V shed 5 bases, J shed 1 base, and the junction held 3 bases outside the gene matches. Filled out from reference TRBV30 and TRBJ2-3, the complete variable domain reads SQTIHQWPATLVQPVGSPLSLECTVEGTSNPNLYWYRQAAGRGLQLLFYSVGIGQISSEVPQNLSASRPQDRQFILSSKKLLLSDSGFYLCAWGGVGTDTQYFGPGTRLTVL.